The 4 T cell receptor beta chains in this list originate from one sample, sequenced in a study of blood T cells in healthy people across ages. Next came a second PCR, run for about 6 to 11 cycles, which used a sample-barcoded 5' primer along with a J-beta primer mix. TCRdb recomputed calls from the 5' RACE reads with MiXCR, one row per CDR3 protein. The repertoire includes about 1.4 million distinct CDR3 sequences, roughly 59% of them detected once, and over 5.5% sits in the top ten. Sequencing input: blood. The receptors stem from a man between 18 and 35 years old in good health.

CDR3 region: CSVEEGQSGNTIYF. CDR3 bases: TGCAGCGTTGAAGAGGGACAGTCTGGAAACACCATATATTTT. V usage is TRBV29-1 and J usage is TRBJ1-3; TRBD1 matches 7 bases. This CDR3 has 14 amino acids. After removal of 0 bases from V and 1 base from J, the junction contained 0 bases not matched to a gene. Germline CDR1 is SQVTM and CDR2 is ANQGSEA.

In this sample, this clonotype turned up a few times. The chain links TRBV20-1 to TRBJ2-7; tentatively, D is TRBD1 (6 bases). V was cut by 6 bases and J by 5 bases, with 11 bases left in between. Looked up from germline, CDR1 is DFQATT and CDR2 is SNEGSKA (reference sequence). CDR3 length: 11 residues. This chain's CDR3 is CSARQAHEQYF. In DNA form, the CDR3 reads TGCAGTGCAAGACAGGCTCACGAGCAGTACTTC.

This clonotype was observed once. At one of its ends the junction is not consistent with the germline gene, which may arise from a read error. This chain joins TRBV27 and TRBJ1-2; D perhaps matches TRBD1 (6 bases). The V gene's germline CDR1 is MNHEY and CDR2 SMNVEV (reference sequence). The CDR3 covers 14 residues. In DNA form, the CDR3 reads TGTGCCAGCAGTTTAGCAGGGGCGAACTGTGGCTACACCTTC. Amino acid sequence: CASSLAGANCGYTF.

This clonotype was seen only a few times. This chain joins TRBV2 and TRBJ2-4; 8 bases are a match to TRBD1. The CDR3 covers 17 residues. Germline V CDR1 and CDR2: SNHLY, FYNNEI. J was trimmed by 4 bases and V by 2 bases; bases with no gene match: 10. CDR3: CASSELAPRTGKNIQYF. The CDR3 region has the DNA TGTGCCAGCAGTGAATTGGCCCCTAGGACAGGGAAAAACATTCAGTACTTC.